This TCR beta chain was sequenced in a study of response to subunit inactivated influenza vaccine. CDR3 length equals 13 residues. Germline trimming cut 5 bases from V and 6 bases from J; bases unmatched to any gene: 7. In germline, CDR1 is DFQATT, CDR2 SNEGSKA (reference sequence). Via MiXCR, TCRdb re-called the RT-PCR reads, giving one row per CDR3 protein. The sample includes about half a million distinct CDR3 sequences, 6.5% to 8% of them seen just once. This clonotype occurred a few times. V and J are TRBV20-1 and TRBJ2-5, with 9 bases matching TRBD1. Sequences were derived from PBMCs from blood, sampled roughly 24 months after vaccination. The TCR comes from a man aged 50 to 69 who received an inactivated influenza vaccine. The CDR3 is CSAADRGAKTQYF. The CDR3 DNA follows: TGCAGTGCTGCTGACAGGGGGGCGAAGACCCAGTACTTC.